The 12 T cell receptor beta chains below were found in one sample sequenced in a study of blood T cell repertoires in COVID-19. This table comes from immunoSEQ multiplex PCR, and its TCRdb copy is limited to in-frame clones, with some not included. This sample yields 300,000 or so clones, of which 85% are seen a single time; 4.1% belongs to the top ten. The sample was peripheral blood. These receptors originate from a woman between 50 and 59 years old with active or convalescent COVID-19.

This clone was detected many times. The chain carries TRBV9 and TRBJ2-1; D remains ambiguous. CDR3 length equals 15 residues. From germline, CDR1 is SGDLS and CDR2 YYNGEE. The V and J ends lost 0 bases and 5 bases respectively, with 12 bases between them. Here the CDR3 reads CASSVGLLNHNEQFF. The DNA for the CDR3 is TGTGCCAGCAGCGTAGGGCTCCTTAACCACAATGAGCAGTTCTTC. The whole variable domain, filled in from reference TRBV9 and TRBJ2-1, reads DSGVTQTPKHLITATGQRVTLRCSPRSGDLSVYWYQQSLDQGLQFLIQYYNGEERAKGNILERFSAQQFPDLHSELNLSSLELGDSALYFCASSVGLLNHNEQFFGPGTRLTVL.

The chain recombines TRBV4-2 with TRBJ2-4; 12 bases match TRBD2. J lost 3 bases, V lost 1 base, and 13 bases had no gene match. This CDR3 region has 20 residues. Per germline, CDR1 LGHNA and CDR2 YNFKEQ. CDR3 residues: CASSQVGVTSGRPGKNIQYF. DNA for the CDR3: TGTGCCAGCAGCCAAGTTGGGGTCACTAGCGGGAGGCCTGGCAAAAACATTCAGTACTTC.

This clone was recorded only once. The CDR3 nucleotides read TGTGCCAGCAGCCTGATAGCGGGAGCGGACAATGAGCAGTTCTTC. Residues: CASSLIAGADNEQFF. This chain uses TRBV11-3 with TRBJ2-1; 9 positions agree with TRBD2. The germline V gene has CDR1 SGHNT and CDR2 YENEEA. The V and J ends lost 5 bases and 5 bases, in that order; junction bases with no gene match: 7. This CDR3 is built from 15 residues.

V usage is TRBV12-3 or TRBV12-4 and J usage is TRBJ2-1, with 9 bases lining up with TRBD1. There are 13 residues in the CDR3. Trimming at V came to 5 bases and at J to 6 bases, leaving 2 bases not matched to a gene. DNA for the CDR3: TGTGCCAGCAGTCGACAGGGGGTCAATGAGCAGTTCTTC. Its protein product is CASSRQGVNEQFF.

J is TRBJ2-2 and V is TRBV2; 7 bases match TRBD2. The germline gives CDR1 SNHLY, CDR2 FYNNEI. CDR3 length: 15 residues. The J segment lost 7 bases and the V segment lost 7 bases, leaving 12 bases of the junction unmatched. The CDR3: CASIRRELDGGELFF. The CDR3 nucleotides are TGTGCCAGCATCAGGCGGGAGTTGGACGGCGGGGAGCTGTTTTTT.

This clone has more than one count but fewer than ten. The chain employs TRBV5-1 and TRBJ2-7; 7 bases align to TRBD1. The CDR3 contains 15 residues. In germline, CDR1 is SGHRS, CDR2 YFSETQ. V trimming: 2 bases; J trimming: 6 bases; junction bases outside the gene matches: 11. CDR3 DNA sequence: TGCGCCAGCAGCTTAACGGGACAGACAGTGGGCGAGCAGTACTTC. This encodes CASSLTGQTVGEQYF.

The V gene is TRBV5-1, the J gene TRBJ2-5; 8 bases align to TRBD1. There are 15 residues in the CDR3. V dropped 4 bases and J dropped 4; count of bases not matched to a gene: 9. Per germline, CDR1 SGHRS and CDR2 YFSETQ. CDR3 in amino acids: CASSDGQGYAETQYF. The CDR3 DNA sequence: TGCGCCAGCAGCGACGGACAGGGATACGCAGAGACCCAGTACTTC.

V usage is TRBV13 and J usage is TRBJ1-2; D uncertain. V shed 5 bases and J shed 8 bases, with 15 bases lying between them. The V gene's germline CDR1 is PRHDT and CDR2 FYEKMQ (reference sequence). CDR3 length equals 13 residues. CDR3 nucleotide sequence: TGTGCCAGCAGCCCCCGGGGTTCATCGGGCTACACCTTC. Protein sequence: CASSPRGSSGYTF.

This clone has more than one count but fewer than ten. This chain connects TRBV2 to TRBJ1-6; TRBD1 aligns across 8 bases. This CDR3 has 15 amino acids. Germline-derived CDR1 and CDR2 are SNHLY and FYNNEI. Unmatched junction bases numbered 9, after V lost 7 bases and J lost 7 bases. The CDR3 protein is CASTLGDRPNSPLHF. Here the CDR3 DNA reads TGTGCCAGCACCCTAGGGGACAGGCCCAATTCACCCCTCCACTTT.

This clone was found once. The V and J genes are TRBV6-5 and TRBJ2-3; the D gene is possibly TRBD1 (6 bases). Trimming cost V 10 bases and J 1 base, with 12 bases left between them. Looked up from germline, CDR1 is MNHEY and CDR2 is SVGAGI. The length of the CDR3 is 13 residues. The CDR3 DNA follows: TGTGCCACCCTCAGGGGACGCACAGATACGCAGTATTTT. Protein sequence: CATLRGRTDTQYF.

This rearrangement joins TRBV27 to TRBJ2-3; D may be TRBD2 (6 bases). The CDR3 length is 15 residues. Germline V CDR1 and CDR2: MNHEY, SMNVEV (reference sequence). Trimming removed 3 bases at V and 1 base at J, with 11 bases between. The CDR3 loop reads CASSLEGTRTDTQYF. In DNA form, the CDR3 reads TGTGCCAGCAGTTTGGAGGGAACCCGCACAGATACGCAGTATTTT.

V gene TRBV15 combines with J gene TRBJ1-5; D ambiguous. CDR1 is LNHNV, CDR2 YYDKDF, per germline (reference sequence). The CDR3 totals 16 residues. V was shortened by 8 bases and J by 0 bases, with 17 bases between the two germline ends. The CDR3 here is CATREGKPYSNQPQHF. In DNA, the CDR3 is TGTGCCACCCGGGAGGGTAAACCTTATAGCAATCAGCCCCAGCATTTT.